This T cell receptor (beta chain) was recovered during a study of CD8+CD57+ T cells in acquired aplastic anemia. Whole-study context: An average of around 3.5 ug of DNA was obtained from sorted CD4+ and CD8+ cells. Mean read depth for CD4+ cells from healthy donors was roughly 10 million.

Study-level points and caveats: Patients and controls shared over 25 CD8+ CDR3 sequences, which appeared highly expressed in patients and within their immunodominant clones.

Regarding this clonotype: Its cognate antigen is unknown.

Genomic DNA served as template for TCR beta VDJ and CDR3 profiling. Using its own MiXCR run on the reads, TCRdb lists one record per CDR3 protein. The top ten hold 23% of the sample, which has roughly 40,000 distinct CDR3 sequences, about 65% seen once. The receptor was derived from a human donor in good health, serving as a control. Material for sequencing was sorted CD4+, CD8+, or CD8+CD57+ T cells (not recorded which) from PBMCs.

The CDR3 is CATSRDRGAGQETQYF. The CDR3 bases are TGTGCCACCAGCAGAGATCGGGGGGCGGGGCAGGAGACCCAGTACTTC. The chain carries TRBV15 and TRBJ2-5, with TRBD2 as a possible D gene (7 bases). The CDR3 is 16 amino acids. Trimming removed 0 bases from V and 5 bases from J, with 16 bases in between. Germline V gene lookup returns CDR1 LNHNV and CDR2 YYDKDF (reference sequence).